The 3 T cell receptor beta chains in this list originate from one sample, sequenced in a study of cytomegalovirus exposure and HLA in healthy donors. PCR involved 60 Vbeta and 13 Jbeta primers. Profiled with immunoSEQ multiplex PCR; TCRdb holds only in-frame clones, not every one. This table holds 95,000 to 100,000 clones, about four fifths found once. The sequenced material came from PBMCs. Source of these receptors: a human donor in good health.

This chain joins TRBV5-1 and TRBJ2-7; TRBD1 matches 7 bases. The CDR3 contains 15 residues. Trimming at V came to 4 bases and at J to 6 bases, leaving 13 bases not matched to a gene. Germline V gene sequence: CDR1 SGHRS, CDR2 YFSETQ. The CDR3 loop reads CASSETGLSAGEQYF. In DNA, the CDR3 is TGCGCCAGCAGCGAGACAGGGCTATCCGCGGGCGAGCAGTACTTC.

The chain recombines TRBV5-4 with TRBJ1-4, with D uncertain. The CDR3 is 14 residues long. Germline V gene data show CDR1 as SGHNT and CDR2 as YYREEE (reference sequence). Deletions cut 4 bases from V and 7 bases from J, with 14 bases between. CDR3 sequence reads: CASSTSRSGEKLFF. The CDR3 nucleotides read TGTGCCAGCAGCACATCACGATCGGGTGAAAAACTGTTTTTT. The full variable domain, in which reference TRBV5-4 and TRBJ1-4 provide the parts outside the CDR3, is ETGVTQSPTHLIKTRGQQVTLRCSSQSGHNTVSWYQQALGQGPQFIFQYYREEENGRGNFPPRFSGLQFPNYSSELNVNALELDDSALYLCASSTSRSGEKLFFGSGTQLSVL.

V and J are TRBV13 and TRBJ2-5; 11 nucleotides line up with TRBD2. The V gene end was trimmed by 1 base and the J gene end by 2 bases; junction bases not matched to a gene: 6. CDR1 is PRHDT and CDR2 is FYEKMQ in the germline V gene (reference sequence). This CDR3 comprises 17 residues. The chain's CDR3 is CASSLVGLAGLQETQYF. Here the CDR3 DNA reads TGTGCCAGCAGCTTAGTAGGACTAGCGGGTCTGCAAGAGACCCAGTACTTC.